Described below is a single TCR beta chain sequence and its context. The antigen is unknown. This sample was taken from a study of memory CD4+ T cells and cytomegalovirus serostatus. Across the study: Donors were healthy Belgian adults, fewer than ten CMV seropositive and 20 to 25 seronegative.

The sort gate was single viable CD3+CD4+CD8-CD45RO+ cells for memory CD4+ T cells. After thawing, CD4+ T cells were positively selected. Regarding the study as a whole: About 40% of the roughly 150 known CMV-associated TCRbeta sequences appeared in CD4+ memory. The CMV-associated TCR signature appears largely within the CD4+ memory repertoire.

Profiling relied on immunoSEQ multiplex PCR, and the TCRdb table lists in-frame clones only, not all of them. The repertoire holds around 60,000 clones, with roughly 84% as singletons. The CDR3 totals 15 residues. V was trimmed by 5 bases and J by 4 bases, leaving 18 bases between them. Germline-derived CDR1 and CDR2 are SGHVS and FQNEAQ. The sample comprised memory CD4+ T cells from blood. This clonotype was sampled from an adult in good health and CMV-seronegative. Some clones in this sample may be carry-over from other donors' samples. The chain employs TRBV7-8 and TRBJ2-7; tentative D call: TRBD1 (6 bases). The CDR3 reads CASSRTLRGPYEQYF. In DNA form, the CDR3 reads TGTGCCAGCAGCCGTACCCTCAGGGGACCATACGAGCAGTACTTC.